The next 21 T cell receptor beta chains were all read from a single sample in a study of read filtering for tumor transcriptome and immune sequencing. The library was built from roughly 400 ng RNA with molecular barcoded adaptors for alpha/delta and beta/gamma chains. TCRdb reanalysed the reads using MiXCR and keeps one entry per CDR3 protein. Among tens of thousands of distinct CDR3 sequences listed, more than 20% were seen once. The sample was a population of CD138-negative cells sorted from bone marrow. Receptors were obtained from a donor at least 40 years old with multiple myeloma.

In this sample, this clonotype turned up many times. J is TRBJ2-2 and V is TRBV28; tentatively, D is TRBD2 (5 bases). Germline CDR1 MDHEN, CDR2 SYDVKM. The CDR3 extends over 17 amino acids. The ends were cut back, 5 bases at V and 0 bases at J, with 16 bases in the middle. The CDR3 coding sequence is TGTGCCAGCAGTGCAGCAGCGGAGACCGCGAACACCGGGGAGCTGTTTTTT. It encodes CASSAAAETANTGELFF.

CDR3 bases: TGTGCCACCCGGGGCGGTGATGCAACTAATGAAAAACTGTTTTTT. Protein: CATRGGDATNEKLFF. This chain connects TRBV10-3 to TRBJ1-4; tentatively, D is TRBD1 (5 bases). Germline V gene lookup returns CDR1 ENHRY and CDR2 SYGVKD. The CDR3 sequence is 15 residues long. The V and J ends lost 10 bases and 0 bases respectively, with 15 bases between them.

This clonotype was counted only a few times. The rearrangement links TRBV24-1 to TRBJ1-1, with 7 nucleotides matching TRBD1. Unmatched junction bases numbered 2, after V lost 4 bases and J lost 4 bases. Germline CDR1 and CDR2: KGHDR and SFDVKD. This CDR3 has 13 amino acids. The CDR3 coding sequence is TGTGCCACCAGTGAGGCAGGGGGCACTGAAGCTTTCTTT. This translates into CATSEAGGTEAFF.

This clonotype was observed a handful of times. The genes are TRBV20-1 and TRBJ2-7; 11 bases are a match to TRBD2. CDR1 and CDR2 (germline): DFQATT, SNEGSKA (reference sequence). The CDR3 sequence is 17 residues long. With V trimmed by 6 bases and J by 4 bases, 17 bases remained unmatched. The CDR3 is CSAQRAPTSGIRYEQYF. DNA of the CDR3: TGCAGTGCGCAGAGAGCCCCGACTAGCGGGATAAGGTACGAGCAGTACTTC.

This clonotype was counted ten times or more. V is TRBV29-1 and J is TRBJ2-7; D perhaps matches TRBD2 (6 bases). This CDR3 is 12 amino acids long. The germline V and J ends were trimmed by 1 base and 7 bases, with 11 bases remaining between them. Germline V CDR1 and CDR2: SQVTM, ANQGSEA. CDR3 DNA sequence: TGCAGCGTTGAAGTGGGGAGGAGAGAGCAGTACTTC. This encodes CSVEVGRREQYF.

In this sample, this clonotype turned up many times. V usage is TRBV9 and J usage is TRBJ2-5; 7 nucleotides align to TRBD1. CDR3 length equals 15 residues. In germline, CDR1 is SGDLS, CDR2 YYNGEE. Germline trimming cut 2 bases from V and 3 bases from J; bases unmatched to any gene: 7. CDR3 in amino acids: CASSVQTGMEETQYF. As DNA, the CDR3 is TGTGCCAGCAGCGTTCAGACAGGGATGGAAGAGACCCAGTACTTC.

This clonotype was seen at least ten times. The chain uses TRBV12-3 or TRBV12-4 and TRBJ2-2; tentative D call: TRBD2 (7 bases). The CDR3 is 18 residues long. V was pared by 4 bases and J by 3 bases, with 21 bases between. The CDR3 nucleotides read TGTGCCAGCAGTTCCGTGGGGGGCGGGAGATCCGACACCGGGGAGCTGTTTTTT. Translation gives CASSSVGGGRSDTGELFF.

A few counts support this clonotype. J is TRBJ2-5 and V is TRBV2, with TRBD2 matching 13 bases. Germline values: CDR1 SNHLY, CDR2 FYNNEI. V lost 8 bases, J lost 7 bases, and 7 bases stayed unmatched. This CDR3 has 14 residues. The CDR3 DNA sequence: TGTGCCAGCGCCGGACTAGCGGGAGTTGGGACCCAGTACTTC. Translated, it gives CASAGLAGVGTQYF.

This chain uses TRBV19 with TRBJ2-5; tentative D call: TRBD2 (7 bases). The germline V gene has CDR1 LNHDA and CDR2 SQIVND (reference sequence). With 11 bases removed from V and 4 bases from J, the gap between germline ends came to 17 bases. The CDR3 has 13 residues. DNA of the CDR3: TGTGCCTCCCGGGGGGCAGTGCTAGAGACCCAGTACTTC. Translation: CASRGAVLETQYF.

To note about this clonotype: Since a much larger clone is just one base distant, this may be a read error. V usage is TRBV12-3 or TRBV12-4 and J usage is TRBJ1-2; possible D gene TRBD1, 6 bases. The V gene lost 5 bases and the J gene lost 4 bases, with 17 bases spanning the gap. CDR3 length: 15 amino acids. The CDR3 DNA reads as TGTGCCAGCAGTCCGATGAGCAGGGGCGGCTATGGCTACACCTTC. It yields the protein CASSPMSRGGYGYTF.

This clonotype showed up many times. The V gene is TRBV28, the J gene TRBJ1-5, with unresolved D. The CDR3 runs 14 residues. V was trimmed by 2 bases and J by 3 bases, leaving 8 bases between them. CDR1 is MDHEN, CDR2 SYDVKM, per germline. CDR3 amino acids: CASSLSGYNQPQHF. In DNA, the CDR3 is TGTGCCAGCAGTTTAAGCGGGTACAATCAGCCCCAGCATTTT.

This clonotype was seen ten or more times. The V gene is TRBV29-1, the J gene TRBJ2-3; D gene ambiguous. Germline assignment: CDR1 SQVTM and CDR2 ANQGSEA. The CDR3 totals 12 residues. The ends were cut back, 2 bases at V and 2 bases at J, with 5 bases in the middle. The CDR3 loop reads CSVESNTDTQYF. The CDR3 nucleotides read TGCAGCGTTGAATCGAACACAGATACGCAGTATTTT.

This clonotype was seen many times. The genes are TRBV28 and TRBJ2-7; 10 nucleotides match TRBD2. This CDR3 has 13 residues. The V segment lost 6 bases and the J segment 8 bases; nucleotides outside the gene matches: 7. In germline, CDR1 is MDHEN, CDR2 SYDVKM. CDR3 DNA: TGTGCCAGCAGATCGCCGGGACTAGCGCAGCAGTACTTC. This codes for CASRSPGLAQQYF.

This clonotype is medium-sized. The rearrangement uses TRBV7-2 and TRBJ2-1, with D perhaps given as TRBD1 or TRBD2 (6 bases each). This CDR3 is 15 amino acids long. V gave up 2 bases and J gave up 4 bases, with 12 bases separating them. Germline CDR1 is SGHTA and CDR2 is FQGNSA. For the CDR3, the DNA is TGTGCCAGCAGCTTAAGGGGGGCCGTATACAATGAGCAGTTCTTC. Translated: CASSLRGAVYNEQFF.

This clonotype has more than one count but fewer than ten. The chain recombines TRBV6-1 with TRBJ2-2, with TRBD2 identical over 12 bases. The CDR3 runs 16 residues. Germline loops: CDR1 MNHNS, CDR2 SASEGT. The V segment lost 5 bases and the J segment 3 bases; nucleotides outside the gene matches: 4. CDR3 in DNA: TGTGCCAGCAGTCCCCTAGCGGGAGGGTACACCGGGGAGCTGTTTTTT. Translating it yields CASSPLAGGYTGELFF.

In regard to this clonotype: This clone may be a read error of a much larger clone one base away. The chain carries TRBV11-2 and TRBJ1-5; D is undetermined. The CDR3 is made up of 13 amino acids. The ends were cut back, 5 bases at V and 7 bases at J, with 12 bases in the middle. From germline, CDR1 is SGHAT and CDR2 FQNNGV. The CDR3 region has the DNA TGTGCCAGCAGCCCTGGGTTGCGGCAGCCCCAGCATTTT. It specifies CASSPGLRQPQHF.

This clonotype was seen repeatedly, ten times or more. V and J are TRBV28 and TRBJ1-1; weak D call: TRBD1 (6 bases). Trimming removed 7 bases at V and 10 bases at J, with 16 bases between. The CDR3 is 12 residues long. Per germline, CDR1 MDHEN and CDR2 SYDVKM. The CDR3 bases are TGTGCCAGCAATTTGGGGGGCCTCGTAGCTTTCTTT. Protein sequence: CASNLGGLVAFF.

Ten or more counts support this clonotype. The V and J genes are TRBV28 and TRBJ2-2; 7 bases match TRBD2. CDR1 MDHEN and CDR2 SYDVKM come from the germline V gene. This CDR3 has 13 amino acids. J lost 7 bases, V lost 4 bases, and 3 bases had no gene match. CDR3 in amino acids: CASSSGGIGELFF. CDR3 sequence (DNA): TGTGCCAGCAGTTCCGGGGGGATCGGGGAGCTGTTTTTT.

This clonotype was observed at least ten times. The gene calls are TRBV7-2 and TRBJ2-1; a weak D match, TRBD1 (6 bases). The CDR3 consists of 13 residues. In germline, CDR1 is SGHTA, CDR2 FQGNSA. V lost 5 bases, J lost 9 bases, and 14 bases lay in between. In DNA, the CDR3 is TGTGCCAGCAGCGCCCAAGGGGGTTCTGAGCAGTTCTTC. As protein: CASSAQGGSEQFF.

This clonotype has at least ten counts. The chain employs TRBV7-8 and TRBJ2-2, with TRBD1 matching 7 bases. Germline CDR1 SGHVS, CDR2 FQNEAQ. This CDR3 comprises 14 residues. V lost 5 bases, J lost 7 bases, and 7 bases stayed unmatched. CDR3 residues: CASSDRVRIGELFF. In nucleotides, the CDR3 is TGTGCCAGCAGCGACAGGGTACGGATCGGGGAGCTGTTTTTT.

This clonotype was counted many times. The V gene is TRBV4-1, the J gene TRBJ2-3; D is uncertain. CDR3 length: 16 amino acids. Germline lookup yields CDR1 MGHRA and CDR2 YSYEKL. V was clipped by 0 bases and J by 10 bases, with 20 bases between them. The CDR3 region has the DNA TGCGCCAGCAGCCAAGATCAGGACGCGCCCCAATCGCCGCAGTATTTT. This codes for CASSQDQDAPQSPQYF.